Below, 20 T cell receptor beta chains from the same sample are listed, as sequenced in a study of early T cells in non-severe SARS-CoV-2 infection. From the 5' RACE reads, TCRdb called clonotypes with MiXCR, one entry per CDR3 protein. The table has about 40,000 distinct CDR3 sequences, roughly 5% seen once. Source material: whole blood. The receptors were sampled from an adult who was a healthcare worker with PCR-confirmed SARS-CoV-2 infection or an uninfected control (not recorded which).

This clonotype was counted between two and nine times. The V and J genes are TRBV6-6 and TRBJ2-5; D might be TRBD1 (6 bases). The V gene's germline CDR1 is MNHNY and CDR2 SVGAGI (reference sequence). The CDR3 sequence is 16 residues long. V lost 5 bases and J lost 1, with 17 bases in between. The CDR3 DNA reads TGTGCCAGCAGTGGGAAGGACAGAATAACCCAAGAGACCCAGTACTTC. This translates into CASSGKDRITQETQYF.

Ten or more counts support this clonotype. CDR3 nucleotide sequence: TGCAGTGCTAGAGTCCAAGGCTATGGCTACACCTTC. Amino acid sequence: CSARVQGYGYTF. The chain employs TRBV20-1 and TRBJ1-2; no definite D call. Trimming stripped 1 base from V and 4 bases from J, with 7 bases between. Germline V gene sequence: CDR1 DFQATT, CDR2 SNEGSKA (reference sequence). The CDR3 runs 12 residues.

This clonotype was picked up many times. The chain employs TRBV29-1 and TRBJ1-5, with a weak D call TRBD1 (5 bases). Germline CDR1 reads SQVTM; CDR2 reads ANQGSEA. Between the trimmed V and J ends, which lost 4 bases and 5 bases, there was a span of 9 bases. The CDR3 spans 12 residues. CDR3 nucleotide sequence: TGCAGCGTTGCAGGGAATGATCAGCCCCAGCATTTT. Encoded protein: CSVAGNDQPQHF.

Here the CDR3 reads CASSYRGRGRETQYF. In nucleotides, the CDR3 is TGTGCCAGCAGCTACAGAGGCCGGGGGAGAGAGACCCAGTACTTC. V is TRBV28 and J is TRBJ2-5; a possible D gene is TRBD2 (6 bases). This CDR3 is 15 amino acids long. Germline V gene lookup returns CDR1 MDHEN and CDR2 SYDVKM. The V gene lost 6 bases and the J gene lost 4 bases, with 18 bases spanning the gap.

This sequence joins TRBV10-3 and TRBJ1-3; D perhaps matches TRBD1 (5 bases). The CDR3 has 16 amino acids. With 8 bases removed from V and 0 bases from J, the gap between germline ends came to 17 bases. Germline V CDR1 and CDR2: ENHRY, SYGVKD. Here the CDR3 DNA reads TGTGCCATCGGGGGACCAAGGGCCCTCTCTGGAAACACCATATATTTT. Translated, it gives CAIGGPRALSGNTIYF.

This clonotype was observed many times. V and J are TRBV4-3 and TRBJ1-4; D is undetermined. Germline V CDR1 and CDR2: LGHNA, YSLEER. The length of the CDR3 is 14 residues. V dropped 0 bases and J dropped 8 bases, with 10 bases sitting between them. This CDR3 is CASSQDGRTEKLFF. CDR3 bases: TGCGCCAGCAGCCAAGATGGGCGGACCGAAAAACTGTTTTTT.

In its sample, this clonotype was seen many times. The chain has TRBV6-2 or TRBV6-3 and TRBJ2-1, with 15 bases identical to TRBD2. The CDR3 runs 18 residues. J lost 6 bases, V lost 4 bases, and 10 bases had no gene match. Germline CDR1 MNHEY, CDR2 SVGEGT. In DNA form, the CDR3 reads TGTGCCAGCAGTTGGAGAGGACTAGCGGGGGGGCCATCCAATGAGCAGTTCTTC. Its protein is CASSWRGLAGGPSNEQFF.

This clonotype was seen at least ten times. This chain connects TRBV20-1 to TRBJ2-3; no firm D call. This CDR3 spans 12 amino acids. CDR1 is DFQATT and CDR2 is SNEGSKA in the germline V gene (reference sequence). The V end was cut by 5 bases, the J end by 5 bases, with 11 bases between. This CDR3 is CSASVLVDTQYF. The CDR3 region has the DNA TGCAGTGCTTCCGTTCTAGTAGATACGCAGTATTTT.

This clonotype was found many times. J is TRBJ1-4 and V is TRBV15; D remains unclear. The CDR3 sequence is 13 residues long. Germline lookup yields CDR1 LNHNV and CDR2 YYDKDF (reference sequence). The V end lost 9 bases, the J end lost 5 bases, and 13 bases lay between the germline ends. CDR3 sequence reads: CATRLTHNEKLFF. The CDR3 region has the DNA TGTGCCACGAGGCTCACACACAATGAAAAACTGTTTTTT.

The V gene is TRBV12-3 or TRBV12-4, the J gene TRBJ1-2, with 7 bases that match TRBD1. The CDR3 spans 13 residues. Trimming removed 8 bases from V and 4 bases from J; junction bases left unmatched: 7. This CDR3 reads CASAAQGFYGYTF. DNA for the CDR3: TGTGCCAGCGCCGCACAGGGGTTCTATGGCTACACCTTC.

This clonotype showed up many times. The rearrangement joins TRBV9 to TRBJ2-5; D might be TRBD2 (6 bases). Germline CDR1 SGDLS, CDR2 YYNGEE. The CDR3 is 13 residues long. Trimming cost V 0 bases and J 5 bases, with 8 bases left between them. The CDR3 coding sequence is TGTGCCAGCAGCGTAGTCGGAGGGGAGACCCAGTACTTC. The encoded protein is CASSVVGGETQYF.

Many counts were recorded for this clonotype. This chain uses TRBV29-1 with TRBJ1-1; D gene uncertain. Germline CDR1 and CDR2: SQVTM and ANQGSEA. CDR3 length: 16 residues. V dropped 6 bases and J dropped 1 base, with 21 bases sitting between them. The CDR3 nucleotides are TGCAGCGTACCAGGTCGACTCCAAGCATGGAACACTGAAGCTTTCTTT. This sequence encodes CSVPGRLQAWNTEAFF.

This clonotype has ten or more counts. V gene TRBV12-3 or TRBV12-4 combines with J gene TRBJ2-3; 8 nucleotides align to TRBD1. This CDR3 contains 14 residues. V trimming: 6 bases; J trimming: 5 bases; junction bases outside the gene matches: 7. DNA for the CDR3: TGTGCCAGCAGACGACAGGGGTATCTAGATACGCAGTATTTT. Translation gives CASRRQGYLDTQYF.

The rearrangement links TRBV28 to TRBJ2-7, with TRBD2 as a possible D gene (6 bases). The CDR3 is 16 amino acids. V was cut by 3 bases and J by 3 bases, with 18 bases left in between. Germline V gene sequence: CDR1 MDHEN, CDR2 SYDVKM. The chain's CDR3 is CASSFYTGLRLYEQYF. DNA for the CDR3: TGTGCCAGCAGTTTCTACACGGGACTTCGACTCTACGAGCAGTACTTC.

This clonotype was seen ten or more times. This chain uses TRBV24-1 with TRBJ2-5; D is possibly TRBD2 (6 bases). Trimming cost V 4 bases and J 6 bases, with 8 bases left between them. The CDR3 totals 12 residues. Germline V gene lookup returns CDR1 KGHDR and CDR2 SFDVKD. CDR3 coding DNA: TGTGCCACCAGTGAGGAGGGGCAGACCCAGTACTTC. It translates to CATSEEGQTQYF.

This clonotype was detected many times. The J gene is TRBJ1-5, the V gene TRBV12-3 or TRBV12-4, with D unclear. V lost 7 bases and J lost 0, with 7 bases in between. The CDR3 has 13 amino acids. The CDR3 loop is CASTLFSNQPQHF. The CDR3 DNA follows: TGTGCCAGCACCTTATTTAGCAATCAGCCCCAGCATTTT.

This clonotype has ten or more counts. The chain joins TRBV9 to TRBJ2-1; D may be TRBD2 (7 bases). The ends were cut back, 6 bases at V and 4 bases at J, with 17 bases in the middle. Germline values: CDR1 SGDLS, CDR2 YYNGEE. The CDR3 covers 15 residues. In DNA, the CDR3 is TGTGCCAGCACACCCAACAGCGGGACATACAATGAGCAGTTCTTC. This encodes CASTPNSGTYNEQFF.

The sample holds many counts of this clonotype. The V and J genes are TRBV20-1 and TRBJ2-1; D remains unclear. Per the germline V gene, CDR1 is DFQATT and CDR2 is SNEGSKA (reference sequence). The CDR3 loop spans 14 amino acids. The V gene lost 0 bases and the J gene lost 2 bases, with 8 bases spanning the gap. The chain's CDR3 is CSARDERPYNEQFF. CDR3 nucleotide sequence: TGCAGTGCTAGAGATGAGCGCCCCTACAATGAGCAGTTCTTC.

This clonotype was observed many times. The chain joins TRBV7-9 to TRBJ1-2; D is unresolved. V lost 2 bases and J 4 bases, leaving 14 bases between the germline ends. CDR3 length: 15 amino acids. Germline V gives CDR1 SEHNR, CDR2 FQNEAQ (reference sequence). CDR3 in amino acids: CASSLSDWAPYGYTF. As DNA, the CDR3 is TGTGCCAGCAGCTTATCGGACTGGGCGCCCTATGGCTACACCTTC.

This clonotype was counted a few times. An end of the junction differs from the germline gene, which may be a read error. The gene calls are TRBV2 and TRBJ2-1; possibly TRBD2 for D (6 bases). The CDR3 is made up of 15 amino acids. Looked up from germline, CDR1 is SNHLY and CDR2 is FYNNEI. The CDR3 coding sequence is TGCGCCAGCAGTGTGGGGGAGGCATCGGAGGGTGAGCAGTTCTTC. Amino acid sequence: CASSVGEASEGEQFF.